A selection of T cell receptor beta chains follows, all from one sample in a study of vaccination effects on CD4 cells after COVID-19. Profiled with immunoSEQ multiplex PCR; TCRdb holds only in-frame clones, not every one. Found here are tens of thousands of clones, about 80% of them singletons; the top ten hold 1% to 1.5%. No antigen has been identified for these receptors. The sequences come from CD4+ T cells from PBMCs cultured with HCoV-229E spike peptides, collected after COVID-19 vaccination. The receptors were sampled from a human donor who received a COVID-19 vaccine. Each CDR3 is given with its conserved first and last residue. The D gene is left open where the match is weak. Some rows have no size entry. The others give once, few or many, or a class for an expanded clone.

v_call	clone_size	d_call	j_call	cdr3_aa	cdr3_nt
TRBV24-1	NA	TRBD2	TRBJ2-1	CATSDYTGTSGVPSYNEQFF	TGTGCCACCAGTGATTATACCGGGACTAGCGGGGTCCCCTCCTACAATGAGCAGTTCTTC
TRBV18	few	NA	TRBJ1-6	CASSPGFNSPLHF	TGTGCCAGCTCACCAGGGTTTAATTCACCCCTCCACTTT
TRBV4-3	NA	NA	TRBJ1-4	CASSPMRANEKLFF	TGCGCCAGCAGCCCCATGAGAGCTAATGAAAAACTGTTTTTT
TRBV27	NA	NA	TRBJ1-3	CASSYNFGNTIYF	TGTGCCAGCAGTTATAACTTCGGAAACACCATATATTTT
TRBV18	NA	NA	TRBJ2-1	CASLKISAGSYNEQFF	TGTGCCAGCCTCAAGATATCCGCGGGCTCCTACAATGAGCAGTTCTTC
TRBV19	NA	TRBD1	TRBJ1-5	CASSMGTGNQPQHF	TGTGCCAGTAGTATGGGGACAGGGAATCAGCCCCAGCATTTT
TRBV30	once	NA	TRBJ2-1	CAWSSLYGGRGSYNEQFF	TGTGCCTGGAGTTCTCTCTACGGAGGGCGTGGGTCCTACAATGAGCAGTTCTTC
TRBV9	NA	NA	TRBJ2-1	CASSPGPYNEQFF	TGTGCCAGCAGCCCGGGGCCTTACAATGAGCAGTTCTTC
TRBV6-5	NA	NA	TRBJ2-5	CASSYGRQETQYF	TGTGCCAGCAGTTACGGCCGGCAAGAGACCCAGTACTTC
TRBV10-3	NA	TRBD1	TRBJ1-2	CAISESPTGPRGYTF	TGTGCCATCAGTGAGTCCCCGACAGGGCCTAGGGGCTACACCTTC
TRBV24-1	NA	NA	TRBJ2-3	CATSEGGFTDTQYF	TGTGCCACCAGTGAAGGGGGGTTCACAGATACGCAGTATTTT
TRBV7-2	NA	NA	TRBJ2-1	CASSLGIGGLNEQFF	TGTGCCAGCAGCTTAGGCATAGGAGGTCTAAATGAGCAGTTCTTC
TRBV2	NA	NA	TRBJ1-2	CASSKDGNYGYTF	TGTGCCAGCAGTAAGGACGGTAACTATGGCTACACCTTC
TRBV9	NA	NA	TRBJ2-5	CASSVQGSEEETQYF	TGTGCCAGCAGCGTCCAAGGTAGCGAGGAAGAGACCCAGTACTTC
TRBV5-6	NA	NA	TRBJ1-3	CASSLFASPDTIYF	TGTGCCAGCAGCTTGTTCGCCAGCCCGGACACCATATATTTT
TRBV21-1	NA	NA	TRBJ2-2	CASSKALCSGTEFTGELFF	TGTGCCAGCAGCAAAGCGCTTTGTAGTGGGACCGAGTTTACCGGGGAGCTGTTTTTT
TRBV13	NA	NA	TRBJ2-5	CASSPSDQETQYF	TGTGCCAGCAGCCCCTCGGACCAAGAGACCCAGTACTTC
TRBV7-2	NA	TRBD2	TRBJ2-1	CASSLASTGGANEQFF	TGTGCCAGCAGCTTAGCGTCCACCGGGGGGGCAAATGAGCAGTTCTTC
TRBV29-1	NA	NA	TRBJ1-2	CSVGEGGFAYGYTF	TGCAGCGTCGGTGAAGGGGGGTTCGCCTATGGCTACACCTTC
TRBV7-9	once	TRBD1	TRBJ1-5	CASSPGQGSNQPQHF	TGTGCCAGCAGCCCGGGACAGGGTAGCAATCAGCCCCAGCATTTT
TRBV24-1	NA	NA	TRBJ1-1	CATTDGGGREAFF	TGTGCCACCACCGATGGGGGGGGGCGAGAAGCTTTCTTT
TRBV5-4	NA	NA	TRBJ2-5	CATPRGETQYF	TGTGCGACGCCCCGCGGAGAGACCCAGTACTTC
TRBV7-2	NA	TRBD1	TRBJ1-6	CASSQTGGSYNSPLHF	TGTGCCAGCAGCCAGACAGGGGGCTCCTATAATTCACCCCTCCACTTT
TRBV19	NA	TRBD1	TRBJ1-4	CASSPPAGTGDEKLFF	TGTGCCAGTAGTCCGCCAGCCGGGACAGGGGATGAAAAACTGTTTTTT
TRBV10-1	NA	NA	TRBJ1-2	CASSESRVGGFGGHTF	TGCGCCAGCAGTGAGTCGAGGGTTGGGGGCTTTGGCGGACACACCTTC
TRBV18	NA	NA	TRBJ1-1	CASSPPVGSRGSTEAFF	TGTGCCAGCTCACCACCGGTTGGCAGCCGGGGGAGCACTGAAGCTTTCTTT
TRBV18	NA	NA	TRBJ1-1	CASSPLSLPGNTEAFF	TGTGCCAGCTCACCACTATCTTTACCTGGGAACACTGAAGCTTTCTTT
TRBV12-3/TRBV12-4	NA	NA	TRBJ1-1	CASRQGAEAFF	TGTGCCAGCAGGCAGGGCGCTGAAGCTTTCTTT
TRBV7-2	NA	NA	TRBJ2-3	CASSLAGITTDTQYF	TGTGCCAGCAGCTTAGCGGGGATTACTACAGATACGCAGTATTTT
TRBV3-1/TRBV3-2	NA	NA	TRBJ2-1	CASSRTDNEQFF	TGTGCCAGCAGTCGAACCGACAATGAGCAGTTCTTC
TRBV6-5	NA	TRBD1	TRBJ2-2	CATAGTGAGGELFF	TGTGCCACCGCGGGGACAGGGGCAGGCGGGGAGCTGTTTTTT
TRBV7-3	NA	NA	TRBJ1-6	CASSFKGGDSPLHF	TGTGCCAGCAGCTTTAAGGGAGGCGATTCACCCCTCCACTTT
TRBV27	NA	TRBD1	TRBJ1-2	CASSGGQGARYGYTF	TGTGCCAGCAGTGGGGGGCAGGGGGCTAGGTATGGCTACACCTTC
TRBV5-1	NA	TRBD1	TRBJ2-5	CASKSLGQGGETQYF	TGCGCCAGCAAATCCCTGGGACAGGGAGGGGAGACCCAGTACTTC
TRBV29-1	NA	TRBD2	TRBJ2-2	CSVEGRARGGTTGELFF	TGCAGCGTTGAAGGACGAGCGCGGGGGGGCACCACCGGGGAGCTGTTTTTT